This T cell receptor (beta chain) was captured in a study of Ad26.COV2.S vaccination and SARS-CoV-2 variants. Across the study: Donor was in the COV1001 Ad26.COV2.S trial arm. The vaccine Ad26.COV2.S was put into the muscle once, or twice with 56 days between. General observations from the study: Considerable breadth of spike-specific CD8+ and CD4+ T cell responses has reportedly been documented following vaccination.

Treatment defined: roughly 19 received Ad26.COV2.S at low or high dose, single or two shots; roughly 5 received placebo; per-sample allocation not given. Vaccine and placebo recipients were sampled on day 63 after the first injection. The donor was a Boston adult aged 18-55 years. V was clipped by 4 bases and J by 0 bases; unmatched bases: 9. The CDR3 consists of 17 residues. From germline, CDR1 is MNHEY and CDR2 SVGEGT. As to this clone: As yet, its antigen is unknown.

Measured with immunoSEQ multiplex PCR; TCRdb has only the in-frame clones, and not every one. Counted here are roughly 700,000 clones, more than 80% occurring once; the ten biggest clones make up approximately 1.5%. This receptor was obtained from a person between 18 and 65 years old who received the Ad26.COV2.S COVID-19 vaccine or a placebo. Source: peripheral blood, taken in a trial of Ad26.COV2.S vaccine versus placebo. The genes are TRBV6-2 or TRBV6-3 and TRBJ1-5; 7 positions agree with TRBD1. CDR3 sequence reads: CASSSWTGWDSNQPQHF. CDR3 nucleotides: TGTGCCAGCAGTTCTTGGACAGGCTGGGATAGCAATCAGCCCCAGCATTTT.